The entry below describes one T cell receptor (beta chain). V lost 5 bases, J lost 4 bases, and 16 bases stayed unmatched. The CDR3 covers 19 residues. CDR1 and CDR2 (germline): SGHVS, FNYEAQ. This sample is part of a study of long-term antiretroviral therapy in people with HIV. This was the immunoSEQ v3.0 assay at survey level. Measured with immunoSEQ multiplex PCR; TCRdb has only the in-frame clones, and not every one. The top ten clones hold about 4.8% of a sample with under 45,000 clones, approximately 84% of them seen once. The sequenced sample was unsorted PBMCs, obtained 2.7 to 2.9 years before starting antiretroviral therapy. The V call is TRBV7-6, the J call TRBJ1-3, with 11 nucleotides matching TRBD1. The receptor's source is a woman aged 25-40 years with HIV. Written as DNA, the CDR3 is TGTGCCAGCAGCCCCCGGGACAGGGGGACGGTGGACGAAGGAAACACCATATATTTT. It encodes CASSPRDRGTVDEGNTIYF.